These 11 T cell receptor beta chains came from one sample sequenced in a study of blood T cell repertoires in COVID-19. Sequenced by immunoSEQ multiplex PCR; TCRdb stores in-frame clones only, minus some. The sample comprises about 370,000 clones, 80% to 90% of which are singletons, and 0.9% to 1.1% rests with the top ten. Material for sequencing was PBMCs or T cells enriched from blood (not recorded which). The source of these receptors is a man between 18 and 35 years old who had recovered from COVID-19.

The chain has TRBV7-8 and TRBJ2-2, with D possibly being TRBD2 (7 bases). CDR1 and CDR2 from the germline V gene are SGHVS and FQNEAQ. This CDR3 has 15 residues. Deletions cut 5 bases from V and 0 bases from J, with 10 bases between. The DNA for the CDR3 is TGTGCCAGCAGCCCGGGGGGCCCGAACACCGGGGAGCTGTTTTTT. Its translation is CASSPGGPNTGELFF. Complete variable domain (other parts from reference TRBV7-8 and TRBJ2-2): GAGVSQSPRYKVAKRGQDVALRCDPISGHVSLFWYQQALGQGPEFLTYFQNEAQLDKSGLPSDRFFAERPEGSVSTLKIQRTQQEDSAVYLCASSPGGPNTGELFFGEGSRLTVL.

The chain combines TRBV27 with TRBJ1-6, with a possible D match to TRBD1 (5 bases). Trimming took 2 bases from V and 7 from J, leaving 21 bases between them. This CDR3 has 18 amino acids. Germline CDR1 and CDR2: MNHEY and SMNVEV (reference sequence). CDR3 sequence: CASSLEASFFGGNSPLHF. In nucleotides, the CDR3 is TGTGCCAGCAGTTTAGAGGCCTCGTTCTTCGGGGGGAATTCACCCCTCCACTTT.

The gene calls are TRBV13 and TRBJ2-2; D is perhaps TRBD1 (5 bases). CDR3 length: 15 residues. Trimming left V 4 bases short and J 0 bases short, with 9 bases between. Per the germline V gene, CDR1 is PRHDT and CDR2 is FYEKMQ (reference sequence). In nucleotides, the CDR3 is TGTGCCAGCAGCTCCGGACAAGCGAACACCGGGGAGCTGTTTTTT. Its protein product is CASSSGQANTGELFF.

This chain links TRBV27 with TRBJ1-1, with D perhaps TRBD1 (6 bases). The CDR3 is 12 residues long. V gave up 6 bases and J gave up 3 bases, with 8 bases separating them. CDR1 and CDR2 from the germline V gene are MNHEY and SMNVEV (reference sequence). The CDR3 spells CASRDSYTEAFF. The CDR3 DNA reads TGTGCCAGCAGGGACAGCTACACTGAAGCTTTCTTT.

This clone was seen once. The genes are TRBV6-5 and TRBJ1-2; 7 nucleotides agree with TRBD1. CDR3 size: 14 residues. Germline V gives CDR1 MNHEY, CDR2 SVGAGI. V shed 6 bases, J shed 3 bases, and the junction held 7 bases outside the gene matches. CDR3 sequence reads: CASRPIGQDYGYTF. The CDR3 coding sequence is TGTGCCAGCAGGCCTATCGGACAGGACTATGGCTACACCTTC.

The rearrangement links TRBV6-5 to TRBJ1-5; 9 bases are shared with TRBD1. Germline V gene sequence: CDR1 MNHEY, CDR2 SVGAGI. The junction had 2 bases not matched to a gene; V was cut back by 2 bases and J by 6 bases. This CDR3 contains 14 residues. CDR3 in amino acids: CASSYGQGIQPQHF. CDR3 coding DNA: TGTGCCAGCAGTTACGGACAGGGGATTCAGCCCCAGCATTTT.

The chain carries TRBV29-1 and TRBJ2-7; D is perhaps TRBD2 (6 bases). V lost 0 bases and J 9 bases, leaving 15 bases between the germline ends. Germline CDR1 and CDR2: SQVTM and ANQGSEA. This CDR3 is built from 13 residues. CDR3 in DNA: TGCAGCGTTGAAGAAGTTCAGGGACTGCGGCAGTACTTC. It specifies CSVEEVQGLRQYF.

The V gene is TRBV3-1 (or the pseudogene TRBV3-2), the J gene TRBJ2-1; 10 bases map to TRBD2. CDR1 and CDR2 (germline): LGHDT, YNNKEL (reference sequence). J was trimmed by 0 bases and V by 0 bases; bases with no gene match: 5. The CDR3 extends over 18 amino acids. The CDR3 loop reads CASSQDPPSGSSYNEQFF. CDR3 DNA sequence: TGTGCCAGCAGCCAAGATCCCCCTAGCGGGAGCTCCTACAATGAGCAGTTCTTC.

The rearrangement uses TRBV6-5 and TRBJ1-2; D gene ambiguous. The germline V gene encodes CDR1 MNHEY and CDR2 SVGAGI. This CDR3 spans 11 amino acids. Between the trimmed V and J ends, which lost 6 bases and 3 bases, there was a span of 5 bases. The CDR3 loop reads CASRADYGYTF. The DNA of the CDR3 is TGTGCCAGCAGGGCAGACTATGGCTACACCTTC.

This clone has a single count. The J gene is TRBJ1-2, the V gene TRBV3-1 (or the pseudogene TRBV3-2); 7 bases are shared with TRBD1. CDR1 LGHDT and CDR2 YNNKEL come from the germline V gene (reference sequence). This CDR3 contains 15 residues. Trimming cost V 5 bases and J 0 bases; bases outside gene matches: 6. The CDR3 DNA is TGTGCCAGCAGCAAATGGGACAGCACTAACTATGGCTACACCTTC. Translation: CASSKWDSTNYGYTF.

Only one count was recorded for this clone. The chain couples TRBV18 to TRBJ1-1, with D tentatively TRBD1 (5 bases). Germline V gene lookup returns CDR1 KGHSH and CDR2 LQKENI. Trimming left V 7 bases short and J 6 bases short, with 21 bases between. This CDR3 is built from 15 residues. CDR3 amino acids: CASLGSVPGQSEAFF. The CDR3 nucleotides are TGTGCCAGCTTGGGGTCGGTTCCAGGGCAGTCTGAAGCTTTCTTT. Supplemented by reference TRBV18 and TRBJ1-1, the full variable domain reads NAGVMQNPRHLVRRRGQEARLRCSPMKGHSHVYWYRQLPEEGLKFMVYLQKENIIDESGMPKERFSAEFPKEGPSILRIQQVVRGDSAAYFCASLGSVPGQSEAFFGQGTRLTVV.